This T cell receptor beta chain was observed in a study of CD8 T cells in ankylosing spondylitis. On this clonotype itself: Its target is unknown.

Germline assignment: CDR1 SGHRS and CDR2 YFSETQ. The J segment lost 3 bases and the V segment lost 3 bases, leaving 6 bases of the junction unmatched. The CDR3 has 15 amino acids. Broader study findings: Matched ankylosing spondylitis synovial fluid reportedly contained a significantly enriched population of disease-linked clones. Clones that were linked to disease were CD8+ and were relatively rare in peripheral blood. Both synovial fluid and blood in reactive arthritis had previously been reported to carry some motif variants. Made up of fewer than ten highly homologous variants, a TCR beta motif appeared characteristic of ankylosing spondylitis blood.

Generation of TCR beta libraries employed quantitative 5'-RACE incorporating molecular barcodes. TCRdb processed the 5' RACE reads anew with MiXCR; each CDR3 protein has one entry. This sample has under 950,000 distinct CDR3 sequences; roughly 19% occur once, and the top ten carry 15% to 20%. The sample taken for sequencing was blood, either unsorted or a sorted T cell fraction (not recorded which). V gene TRBV5-1 combines with J gene TRBJ1-1; 9 bases map to TRBD1. The source of this sequence is a male donor with ankylosing spondylitis. CDR3: CASSSGGTGYTEAFF. The CDR3 DNA follows: TGCGCCAGCAGCTCGGGGGGGACAGGGTACACTGAAGCTTTCTTT. The full variable domain, completed using reference TRBV5-1 and TRBJ1-1, is KAGVTQTPRYLIKTRGQQVTLSCSPISGHRSVSWYQQTPGQGLQFLFEYFSETQRNKGNFPGRFSGRQFSNSRSEMNVSTLELGDSALYLCASSSGGTGYTEAFFGQGTRLTVV.